This T cell receptor (beta chain) was retrieved from a study of T cells in Graves' hyperthyroidism and ophthalmopathy. There were TCR beta CDR3 regions amplified from RNA transcripts. The study used the HTBI primer set for a first-round RT-PCR of the TCR CDR3. Using its own MiXCR run on the multiplex PCR reads, TCRdb lists one record per CDR3 protein. The sample contains 550,000 to 700,000 distinct CDR3 sequences, approximately 15% of which appear only once. Trimming pared 3 bases from V and 7 bases from J, leaving 22 bases between. Germline V gene sequence: CDR1 MNHEY, CDR2 SMNVEV (reference sequence). The CDR3 length is 16 residues.

The source of this sequence is a woman aged 40-49 years with Graves' ophthalmopathy. Input material: blood. This chain uses TRBV27 with TRBJ2-7, with D perhaps TRBD2 (5 bases). CDR3 residues: CASSLFGRASLVEQYF. The CDR3 region has the DNA TGTGCCAGCAGTTTGTTTGGGCGGGCCTCCCTAGTAGAGCAGTACTTC.